This paragraph covers one T cell receptor beta chain sequence. Its antigen is undetermined. Active moderate-to-severe ophthalmopathy, Clinical Activity Score at least 3, NOSPECS at least 4, under 3 months' duration. The PBMCs studied were ones that came from 9 to 10 ml fresh peripheral blood. From RNA transcripts, TCR beta CDR3 regions were amplified. RT-PCR in the first round (using the HTBI primer set) targeted the TCR CDR3. TCRdb passed the multiplex PCR reads through MiXCR, listing each CDR3 protein once. The sample carries about half a million distinct CDR3 sequences, roughly 22% recorded once. These data come from a study of T cells in Graves' hyperthyroidism and ophthalmopathy. Study-wide points: Blood also held most thyroid clonotypes expanded beyond 0.001.

Material: blood. This clonotype originated in a woman aged 65 to 85 with Graves' ophthalmopathy.

This CDR3 is CAGLAGSTDTQYF. CDR3 DNA: TGCGCGGGGCTAGCGGGGAGCACAGATACGCAGTATTTT. V usage is TRBV29-1 and J usage is TRBJ2-3, with TRBD2 matching over 9 bases. The germline V gene has CDR1 SQVTM and CDR2 ANQGSEA. The CDR3 runs to 13 residues.